Below are 14 T cell receptor beta chains sequenced from a single sample in a study of blood T cell repertoires in COVID-19. The protocol was immunoSEQ multiplex PCR, while the TCRdb copy is restricted to in-frame clones and leaves out a portion. The repertoire holds around 180,000 clones, with 88% as singletons. Material for sequencing was peripheral blood. All receptors derive from a man aged 65 to 79 with active or convalescent COVID-19.

This rearrangement joins TRBV5-1 to TRBJ2-2; 8 bases map to TRBD1. Germline trimming cut 0 bases from V and 2 bases from J; bases unmatched to any gene: 3. This CDR3 contains 16 residues. CDR1 SGHRS and CDR2 YFSETQ come from the germline V gene. The CDR3 DNA reads as TGCGCCAGCAGCTTGGTTCCAGGGGGCAACACCGGGGAGCTGTTTTTT. Translated: CASSLVPGGNTGELFF.

The genes are TRBV10-3 and TRBJ1-4; 9 nucleotides agree with TRBD1. CDR3 length: 15 amino acids. Per germline, CDR1 ENHRY and CDR2 SYGVKD. The V segment lost 3 bases and the J segment 8 bases; nucleotides outside the gene matches: 7. CDR3 region: CAISELQGAGEKLFF. The CDR3 DNA sequence: TGTGCCATCAGTGAACTACAGGGGGCCGGGGAAAAACTGTTTTTT.

The V call is TRBV9, the J call TRBJ1-3; 8 bases align to TRBD1. The CDR3 has 16 residues. From germline, CDR1 is SGDLS and CDR2 YYNGEE. With V trimmed by 2 bases and J by 0 bases, 4 bases remained unmatched. Written as DNA, the CDR3 is TGTGCCAGCAGCGTTGGGACAGGCGCCTCTGGAAACACCATATATTTT. Translating gives CASSVGTGASGNTIYF.

This clone was seen more than once but under ten times. The chain carries TRBV9 and TRBJ2-1, with a tentative D call TRBD1 (6 bases). V lost 3 bases and J 4 bases, leaving 8 bases between the germline ends. Germline V lookup: CDR1 SGDLS, CDR2 YYNGEE. The CDR3 has 13 amino acids. The CDR3: CASSDGTYNEQFF. Here the CDR3 DNA reads TGTGCCAGCAGCGATGGGACATACAATGAGCAGTTCTTC.

This sequence joins TRBV7-2 and TRBJ1-1; 7 bases map to TRBD1. The CDR3 totals 13 residues. The trim removed 5 bases at V and 4 bases at J, leaving 4 bases unmatched. CDR1 and CDR2 (germline): SGHTA, FQGNSA. CDR3 residues: CASSGRQGTEAFF. The CDR3 DNA sequence: TGTGCCAGCAGCGGTCGACAGGGCACTGAAGCTTTCTTT.

V usage is TRBV10-1 and J usage is TRBJ1-1, with 7 bases fitting TRBD1. Germline loops: CDR1 WNHNN, CDR2 SYGVQD (reference sequence). The CDR3 loop spans 14 amino acids. The V and J ends lost 6 bases and 4 bases, in that order; junction bases with no gene match: 8. CDR3 nucleotide sequence: TGCGCCAGCAGCCGAGGGTCAGGGGGCACTGAAGCTTTCTTT. Protein product: CASSRGSGGTEAFF.

J is TRBJ1-2 and V is TRBV7-9; weak D call: TRBD1 (5 bases). CDR3 length: 13 amino acids. V lost 1 base and J lost 6, with 9 bases in between. Germline V CDR1 and CDR2: SEHNR, FQNEAQ (reference sequence). CDR3 residues: CASSLGEGNGYTF. The CDR3 nucleotides are TGTGCCAGCAGCTTAGGGGAGGGGAATGGCTACACCTTC.

The chain has TRBV7-9 and TRBJ2-3; possible D gene TRBD1, 5 bases. The germline V gene encodes CDR1 SEHNR and CDR2 FQNEAQ (reference sequence). CDR3 length: 8 residues. Trimming pared 5 bases from V and 14 bases from J, leaving 5 bases between. The CDR3, as DNA: TGTGCCAGCAGCCAGGGGTATTTT. Translation gives CASSQGYF.

In this sample, this clone turned up once. CDR3: CATSEYTSTDTQYF. The CDR3, as DNA: TGTGCCACCAGTGAATATACTAGCACAGATACGCAGTATTTT. The chain has TRBV24-1 and TRBJ2-3; D unresolved. The ends were cut back, 4 bases at V and 0 bases at J, with 7 bases in the middle. This CDR3 contains 14 residues. The germline CDR1 and CDR2 sequences are KGHDR and SFDVKD.

This chain links TRBV4-3 with TRBJ2-7; a weak D match, TRBD2 (7 bases). CDR3 length equals 15 residues. The germline V gene has CDR1 LGHNA and CDR2 YSLEER. V lost 1 base and J lost 5, with 15 bases in between. This CDR3 is CASSQAWGGFNEQYF. Written as DNA, the CDR3 is TGCGCCAGCAGCCAAGCGTGGGGGGGCTTCAACGAGCAGTACTTC.

The chain recombines TRBV30 with TRBJ2-4; 11 bases match TRBD1. The CDR3 has 12 residues. Germline assignment: CDR1 GTSNPN and CDR2 SVGIG (reference sequence). The V and J ends lost 5 bases and 6 bases, in that order; junction bases with no gene match: 0. CDR3 region: CAWGTGGNIQYF. CDR3 in DNA: TGTGCCTGGGGGACAGGGGGAAACATTCAGTACTTC.

The CDR3, as DNA: TGTGCCAGCAGACCAAATCAGGGGATTAACTCGGCCAACGTCCTGACTTTC. Translating it yields CASRPNQGINSANVLTF. This chain joins TRBV28 and TRBJ2-6; possible D gene TRBD1, 6 bases. CDR3 length equals 17 residues. V lost 6 bases to trimming and J lost 6 bases, with 21 bases between them. Germline V gene sequence: CDR1 MDHEN, CDR2 SYDVKM.

This chain links TRBV5-4 with TRBJ2-1; a weak D match, TRBD1 (5 bases). The CDR3 runs to 12 residues. Germline V gene lookup returns CDR1 SGHNT and CDR2 YYREEE (reference sequence). V was trimmed by 5 bases and J by 6 bases, leaving 9 bases between them. The CDR3 loop is CASRYDSNEQFF. In DNA form, the CDR3 reads TGTGCCAGCAGATATGACAGCAATGAGCAGTTCTTC.

The chain links TRBV30 to TRBJ2-2; TRBD1 aligns across 8 bases. J lost 6 bases, V lost 1 base, and 1 base had no gene match. CDR1 and CDR2 (germline): GTSNPN, SVGIG (reference sequence). This CDR3 spans 13 amino acids. In DNA form, the CDR3 reads TGTGCCTGGAGTGGACAGGGGCCCGGGGAGCTGTTTTTT. Translation gives CAWSGQGPGELFF.